The T cell receptor beta chain described here comes from a study of shared clonotypes between healthy human individuals. This CDR3 comprises 21 residues. Germline CDR1 reads SGHRS; CDR2 reads YFSETQ. With V trimmed by 0 bases and J by 0 bases, 16 bases remained unmatched. Sorted subsets were amplified in replicate PCRs using around 220 ng DNA, about 30,000 T cell genomes. In the original workflow: Filtering differed because ImmunoSEQ produced junction-only sequences that carried no quality scores. Repertoires were generated with immunoSEQ multiplex PCR, while TCRdb's copy carries only in-frame clones and drops some. For V, J and clone size, that table is used; D and trimming come from the DNA. The sample records approximately 2,000,000 clones, under 95% being singletons.

The chain joins TRBV5-1 to TRBJ1-5; the match to TRBD1 covers 9 bases. Sequences were obtained from naive CD4+ T cells from PBMCs. Subset described: CD45RA+ positively selected. The sequence was obtained from a young man in good health. Some clones in this sample may be carry-over from other donors' samples. CDR3 in DNA: TGCGCCAGCAGCTTGGCACCCGGGACAGGGAATAAGGGTGGTAGCAATCAGCCCCAGCATTTT. This encodes CASSLAPGTGNKGGSNQPQHF.